The present entry profiles one T cell receptor (beta chain) with its context. This entry comes from a study of cytomegalovirus exposure and HLA in healthy donors. The PCR used 60 Vbeta and 13 Jbeta primers. Repertoires were generated with immunoSEQ multiplex PCR, while TCRdb's copy carries only in-frame clones and drops some. Among around 140,000 clones listed, around three quarters were seen once. CDR3 length equals 13 residues. Germline CDR1 reads LNHDA; CDR2 reads SQIVND (reference sequence). Trimming stripped 0 bases from V and 4 bases from J, with 6 bases between. Sample: PBMCs. This TCR was sampled from a woman under 30 in good health and CMV-seropositive. The rearrangement joins TRBV19 to TRBJ2-5, with no clear D. CDR3 in DNA: TGTGCCAGTAGTATAGATCCGGGAGAGACCCAGTACTTC. It translates to CASSIDPGETQYF.